These 23 T cell receptor beta chains were all obtained from the same sample, sequenced in a study of blood T cell repertoires in COVID-19. Data came from immunoSEQ multiplex PCR; TCRdb stores just in-frame clones and leaves some out. The sample has around 78,000 clones, around 76% seen once. Specimen: peripheral blood. The receptors originated from a human donor in a cohort sampled during active COVID-19.

J is TRBJ2-7 and V is TRBV18; D gene unclear. The germline V gene encodes CDR1 KGHSH and CDR2 LQKENI. The ends were cut back, 2 bases at V and 2 bases at J, with 16 bases in the middle. The CDR3 runs to 16 residues. The CDR3 DNA follows: TGTGCCAGCTCACCATTTCCCCAGGTGAGAACCTACGAGCAGTACTTC. Its translation is CASSPFPQVRTYEQYF.

This chain uses TRBV7-2 with TRBJ1-2; D unclear. Germline values: CDR1 SGHTA, CDR2 FQGNSA. With 2 bases removed from V and 4 bases from J, the gap between germline ends came to 11 bases. The CDR3 length is 14 residues. CDR3 in amino acids: CASSLNSGSYGYTF. The CDR3 DNA follows: TGTGCCAGCAGCTTAAATAGTGGTTCCTATGGCTACACCTTC.

The genes are TRBV5-1 and TRBJ1-1, with 8 bases fitting TRBD1. The CDR3 consists of 15 residues. Unmatched junction bases numbered 16, after V lost 4 bases and J lost 11 bases. CDR1 is SGHRS and CDR2 is YFSETQ in the germline V gene. This chain's CDR3 is CASSKAQGDGVGAFF. DNA of the CDR3: TGCGCCAGCAGCAAAGCACAGGGGGACGGGGTTGGTGCTTTCTTT. The whole variable domain, remainder taken from reference TRBV5-1 and TRBJ1-1, is KAGVTQTPRYLIKTRGQQVTLSCSPISGHRSVSWYQQTPGQGLQFLFEYFSETQRNKGNFPGRFSGRQFSNSRSEMNVSTLELGDSALYLCASSKAQGDGVGAFFGQGTRLTVV.

The chain combines TRBV6-6 with TRBJ1-3; 7 positions agree with TRBD1. Germline lookup yields CDR1 MNHNY and CDR2 SVGAGI (reference sequence). This CDR3 is built from 14 residues. V lost 2 bases and J lost 7; bases outside the gene matches: 5. CDR3 bases: TGTGCCAGCAGTTACACAGGGGCGAGTAACACCATATATTTT. It codes for CASSYTGASNTIYF.

J is TRBJ2-1 and V is TRBV29-1; TRBD1 is a possible D gene (6 bases). Germline assignment: CDR1 SQVTM and CDR2 ANQGSEA. The CDR3 consists of 12 residues. V shed 6 bases and J shed 2 bases, with 8 bases lying between them. CDR3: CSVQGTYNEQFF. CDR3 nucleotide sequence: TGCAGCGTACAGGGAACCTACAATGAGCAGTTCTTC.

The chain has TRBV6-6 and TRBJ1-4; 8 bases fit TRBD1. The CDR3 loop spans 14 amino acids. Germline V gene sequence: CDR1 MNHNY, CDR2 SVGAGI (reference sequence). Losses at the gene ends were 7 bases for V and 6 bases for J; bases not matched to a gene: 7. Here the CDR3 reads CASNPQGVYEKLFF. The CDR3 DNA reads TGTGCCAGCAACCCACAGGGGGTGTATGAAAAACTGTTTTTT.

V usage is TRBV30 and J usage is TRBJ1-1; D unclear. The CDR3 sequence is 13 residues long. V lost 0 bases and J 5 bases, leaving 10 bases between the germline ends. CDR1 is GTSNPN, CDR2 SVGIG, per germline (reference sequence). CDR3 bases: TGTGCCTGGAGTGTACTCGGGAGTACTGAAGCTTTCTTT. It is translated as CAWSVLGSTEAFF. Based on the CDR3 plus reference TRBV30 and TRBJ1-1, the full variable domain is SQTIHQWPATLVQPVGSPLSLECTVEGTSNPNLYWYRQAAGRGLQLLFYSVGIGQISSEVPQNLSASRPQDRQFILSSKKLLLSDSGFYLCAWSVLGSTEAFFGQGTRLTVV.

As to this clone: Its ends do not fully match the called genes, so a read error is possible. The rearrangement uses TRBV18 and TRBJ2-1; D may be TRBD2 (5 bases). The CDR3 has 16 residues. Germline assignment: CDR1 KGHSH and CDR2 LQKENI. CDR3 sequence: CASSPGLTGSYNEQFF. CDR3 nucleotides: TGTGCCAGCTCACCCGGCCTGACGGGAAGTTACAACGAGCAGTTCTTC.

V usage is TRBV7-8 and J usage is TRBJ1-2, with TRBD1 as a possible D gene (5 bases). This CDR3 region has 13 residues. V gave up 1 base and J gave up 6 bases, with 9 bases separating them. From germline, CDR1 is SGHVS and CDR2 FQNEAQ. The CDR3 nucleotides read TGTGCCAGCAGCTTAGGGACATACGATGGCTACACCTTC. Its translation: CASSLGTYDGYTF.

The chain links TRBV2 to TRBJ2-5; possible D gene TRBD2, 7 bases. Germline lookup yields CDR1 SNHLY and CDR2 FYNNEI. CDR3 size: 12 residues. The V and J ends lost 8 bases and 5 bases respectively, with 12 bases between them. The CDR3 sequence is CASGGARETQYF. The CDR3 DNA follows: TGTGCCAGCGGGGGGGCCCGTGAGACCCAGTACTTC.

The genes are TRBV10-1 and TRBJ2-2; TRBD2 aligns across 10 bases. This CDR3 is built from 17 residues. Per the germline V gene, CDR1 is WNHNN and CDR2 is SYGVQD (reference sequence). The trim removed 2 bases at V and 3 bases at J, leaving 6 bases unmatched. The chain's CDR3 is CASSETAGGRYTGELFF. For the CDR3, the DNA is TGCGCCAGCAGTGAGACAGCGGGGGGGCGGTACACCGGGGAGCTGTTTTTT.

V and J are TRBV2 and TRBJ2-3, with 10 bases identical to TRBD2. The V gene's germline CDR1 is SNHLY and CDR2 FYNNEI. This CDR3 spans 18 amino acids. Germline trimming cut 3 bases from V and 2 bases from J; bases unmatched to any gene: 11. The CDR3 region has the DNA TGTGCCAGCAGTGACGGTCTAGCGGGGGTTCTCAACACAGATACGCAGTATTTT. It specifies CASSDGLAGVLNTDTQYF.

This clone was found once. The CDR3 spells CASRRQNSNQPQHF. Written as DNA, the CDR3 is TGTGCCAGCAGACGACAGAATAGCAATCAGCCCCAGCATTTT. The chain has TRBV6-5 and TRBJ1-5, with D possibly TRBD1 on 5 matching bases. The CDR3 is 14 residues long. Germline V gene data show CDR1 as MNHEY and CDR2 as SVGAGI. Trimming shortened V by 6 bases and J by 0 bases, and 9 bases separated the two germline ends.

This clone showed up just a few times. This chain joins TRBV5-1 and TRBJ1-1, with 8 bases aligning to TRBD1. The J segment lost 8 bases and the V segment lost 2 bases, leaving 5 bases of the junction unmatched. The V gene's germline CDR1 is SGHRS and CDR2 YFSETQ. The CDR3 covers 13 residues. CDR3 DNA sequence: TGCGCCAGCAGCTTACGAGGGGACAGGGAAGCTTTCTTT. Protein: CASSLRGDREAFF. The full variable domain, rest sourced from reference TRBV5-1 and TRBJ1-1, is KAGVTQTPRYLIKTRGQQVTLSCSPISGHRSVSWYQQTPGQGLQFLFEYFSETQRNKGNFPGRFSGRQFSNSRSEMNVSTLELGDSALYLCASSLRGDREAFFGQGTRLTVV.

This clone was observed a handful of times. The chain is built from TRBV6-1 and TRBJ2-7, with a weak D call TRBD1 (6 bases). V was pared by 2 bases and J by 5 bases, with 16 bases between. The CDR3 spans 15 residues. Germline assignment: CDR1 MNHNS and CDR2 SASEGT. CDR3 loop: CASSERFGTSHEQYF. The CDR3, as DNA: TGTGCCAGCAGTGAAAGGTTCGGGACATCTCACGAGCAGTACTTC.

This clone was counted a few times. The gene calls are TRBV2 and TRBJ2-7, with D possibly TRBD2 on 6 matching bases. CDR1 is SNHLY, CDR2 FYNNEI, per germline. The ends were cut back, 3 bases at V and 4 bases at J, with 10 bases in the middle. CDR3 length equals 13 residues. The CDR3 here is CASSDGSRYEQYF. CDR3 nucleotide sequence: TGTGCCAGCAGTGACGGGAGCCGTTACGAGCAGTACTTC.

V usage is TRBV5-1 and J usage is TRBJ2-1; tentatively, D is TRBD1 (6 bases). The CDR3 runs 15 residues. Trimming pared 4 bases from V and 8 bases from J, leaving 19 bases between. Germline CDR1 reads SGHRS; CDR2 reads YFSETQ. In DNA, the CDR3 is TGCGCCAGCAGCCCGTGGGGTAGAGGGGGAGATGAGCAGTTCTTC. As protein: CASSPWGRGGDEQFF.

The chain has TRBV30 and TRBJ2-4; no clear D gene. The germline V gene encodes CDR1 GTSNPN and CDR2 SVGIG (reference sequence). The CDR3 loop spans 14 amino acids. Trimming shortened V by 0 bases and J by 1 base, and 7 bases separated the two germline ends. The CDR3 DNA follows: TGTGCCTGGAGTGTTAGCTACGCCAAAAACATTCAGTACTTC. This translates into CAWSVSYAKNIQYF.

The table lists this clone with a count of one. This sequence joins TRBV27 and TRBJ1-2; possibly TRBD1 for D (6 bases). V lost 5 bases to trimming and J lost 4 bases, with 11 bases between them. This CDR3 has 13 amino acids. Germline values: CDR1 MNHEY, CDR2 SMNVEV (reference sequence). The CDR3 region has the DNA TGTGCCAGCAGTCCAGGGGCTTCCTATGGCTACACCTTC. This encodes CASSPGASYGYTF.

The V and J genes are TRBV18 and TRBJ2-7; D is unclear. Between the trimmed V and J ends, which lost 0 bases and 0 bases, there was a span of 6 bases. The CDR3 runs to 14 residues. Germline-derived CDR1 and CDR2 are KGHSH and LQKENI. The CDR3: CASSPPADSYEQYF. The DNA for the CDR3 is TGTGCCAGCTCACCACCGGCTGACTCCTACGAGCAGTACTTC.

This rearrangement joins TRBV18 to TRBJ2-3; D might be TRBD2 (6 bases). Trimming left V 2 bases short and J 1 base short, with 10 bases between. In germline, CDR1 is KGHSH, CDR2 LQKENI. The CDR3 totals 15 residues. This chain's CDR3 is CASSPGGHGTDTQYF. In DNA, the CDR3 is TGTGCCAGCTCACCAGGAGGGCATGGCACAGATACGCAGTATTTT.

J is TRBJ1-1 and V is TRBV29-1, with D unresolved. The V end lost 7 bases, the J end lost 5 bases, and 20 bases lay between the germline ends. Germline V gives CDR1 SQVTM, CDR2 ANQGSEA. This CDR3 spans 14 amino acids. CDR3 nucleotides: TGCAGCGCTAACCGTCGAGATATCAAGACTGAAGCTTTCTTT. This encodes CSANRRDIKTEAFF.

V usage is TRBV2 and J usage is TRBJ2-1; 13 bases fit TRBD2. The CDR3 covers 15 residues. The V gene's germline CDR1 is SNHLY and CDR2 FYNNEI. V shed 6 bases, J shed 6 bases, and the junction held 5 bases outside the gene matches. DNA for the CDR3: TGTGCCAGCAGGGAAACTAGCGGGGGGGTCAATGAGCAGTTCTTC. Its translation: CASRETSGGVNEQFF.